Shown below are 13 T cell receptor beta chains from a single sample sequenced in a study of T cells in Graves' hyperthyroidism and ophthalmopathy. Researchers amplified the TCR beta CDR3 regions from RNA transcripts. First-round RT-PCR targeting the TCR CDR3 was performed with the HTBI primer set. TCRdb reprocessed the multiplex PCR reads via MiXCR and lists one record per CDR3 protein. The repertoire holds approximately 500,000 distinct CDR3 sequences, 40% to 55% seen once, with roughly 7.7% in the top ten. What was sequenced was peripheral blood or thyroid tissue (not recorded which). The receptors shown here come from a young woman with Graves' hyperthyroidism.

The gene calls are TRBV4-1 and TRBJ2-2; no reliable D call. The germline CDR1 and CDR2 sequences are MGHRA and YSYEKL. Between the trimmed V and J ends, which lost 0 bases and 7 bases, there was a span of 12 bases. This CDR3 region has 15 residues. The CDR3 is CASSQDHYADGELFF. The CDR3 nucleotides are TGCGCCAGCAGCCAAGACCATTACGCCGACGGGGAGCTGTTTTTT.

This clonotype was seen at least ten times. The chain recombines TRBV6-5 with TRBJ1-1; maybe TRBD1 (5 bases). V was pared by 6 bases and J by 3 bases, with 17 bases between. CDR3 length equals 15 residues. CDR1 and CDR2 (germline): MNHEY, SVGAGI. DNA for the CDR3: TGTGCCAGCAGAACTGACTTCAGGGTGGACACTGAAGCTTTCTTT. Translation: CASRTDFRVDTEAFF.

The chain has TRBV4-3 and TRBJ2-5, with 15 bases fitting TRBD2. Trimming removed 4 bases from V and 4 bases from J; junction bases left unmatched: 7. Germline CDR1 reads LGHNA; CDR2 reads YSLEER. This CDR3 has 17 amino acids. CDR3 sequence: CASSRTSGRALRETQYF. The CDR3 coding sequence is TGCGCCAGCAGCCGGACTAGCGGGAGGGCCCTCCGAGAGACCCAGTACTTC.

This clonotype was observed at least ten times. The CDR3 DNA reads TGTGCCAGCAGGTCAGGGGATGCCACTGAAGCTTTCTTT. Translating gives CASRSGDATEAFF. The chain has TRBV7-9 and TRBJ1-1; a possible D gene is TRBD1 (6 bases). CDR3 length: 13 amino acids. V gave up 6 bases and J gave up 4 bases, with 12 bases separating them. Germline loops: CDR1 SEHNR, CDR2 FQNEAQ (reference sequence).

At least ten counts were recorded for this clonotype. The chain employs TRBV7-8 and TRBJ2-7, with D possibly being TRBD1 (6 bases). The V gene's germline CDR1 is SGHVS and CDR2 FQNEAQ. V lost 3 bases to trimming and J lost 5 bases, with 11 bases between them. The CDR3 runs to 13 residues. CDR3 nucleotide sequence: TGTGCCAGCAGCTTGAACAGGGACAACGAGCAGTACTTC. Amino acid sequence: CASSLNRDNEQYF.

In this sample, this clonotype turned up many times. This may come from a read error, since a much larger clone is one base off. The V call is TRBV6-5, the J call TRBJ2-5; 10 bases align to TRBD2. CDR3 size: 15 residues. Germline CDR1 MNHEY, CDR2 SVGAGI. V dropped 5 bases and J dropped 2; count of bases not matched to a gene: 5. The CDR3 region is CASSPWTSGQETQYF. The DNA of the CDR3 is TGTGCCAGCAGTCCCTGGACTAGCGGACAAGAGACCCAGTACTTC.

This chain uses TRBV2 with TRBJ1-4, with 7 bases lining up with TRBD1. The CDR3 is 16 residues long. With V trimmed by 4 bases and J by 5 bases, 10 bases remained unmatched. The germline gives CDR1 SNHLY, CDR2 FYNNEI. This chain's CDR3 is CASSGQGFAKNEKLFF. CDR3 DNA sequence: TGTGCCAGCAGTGGACAGGGATTCGCGAAGAATGAAAAACTGTTTTTT.

The J gene is TRBJ2-7, the V gene TRBV15; the D gene could be TRBD1 or TRBD2 (5 bases each). The CDR3 has 17 residues. Germline assignment: CDR1 LNHNV and CDR2 YYDKDF (reference sequence). V shed 3 bases and J shed 0 bases, with 18 bases lying between them. CDR3 DNA sequence: TGTGCCACCAGCAGTGAGTCGGGGCCCATGAGCTCCTACGAGCAGTACTTC. Amino acid sequence: CATSSESGPMSSYEQYF.

This clonotype has ten or more counts. This sequence joins TRBV24-1 and TRBJ2-7, with D tentatively TRBD2 (5 bases). The CDR3 is made up of 13 amino acids. V shed 3 bases and J shed 6 bases, with 11 bases lying between them. The V gene's germline CDR1 is KGHDR and CDR2 SFDVKD. CDR3 amino acids: CATSDQDRGEQYF. Here the CDR3 DNA reads TGTGCCACCAGTGATCAGGATCGGGGCGAGCAGTACTTC.

This clonotype was seen more than once but under ten times. This chain joins TRBV24-1 and TRBJ2-1; D tentatively fits TRBD1 or TRBD2 (5 bases each). Germline V gene lookup returns CDR1 KGHDR and CDR2 SFDVKD. V gave up 8 bases and J gave up 5 bases, with 15 bases separating them. This CDR3 is 14 amino acids long. The CDR3 DNA reads TGTGCCACCAATACCGGGACCTCTGACAATGAGCAGTTCTTC. It codes for CATNTGTSDNEQFF.

This clonotype occurred many times. The V call is TRBV20-1, the J call TRBJ1-6; 10 positions agree with TRBD1. The CDR3 totals 14 residues. The germline gives CDR1 DFQATT, CDR2 SNEGSKA (reference sequence). With V trimmed by 5 bases and J by 7 bases, 5 bases remained unmatched. Written as DNA, the CDR3 is TGCAGTGCTCCCCGGACAGGGGGGAATTCACCCCTCCACTTT. Translating it yields CSAPRTGGNSPLHF.

The rearrangement joins TRBV2 to TRBJ2-5, with TRBD1 identical over 8 bases. Unmatched junction bases numbered 20, after V lost 4 bases and J lost 4 bases. Germline V gives CDR1 SNHLY, CDR2 FYNNEI. The CDR3 length is 19 residues. The CDR3 region has the DNA TGTGCCAGCAGTGTATCTGGCCGCTACACCGGACAGGGAGGAGAGACCCAGTACTTC. Translation gives CASSVSGRYTGQGGETQYF.

A remark on this clonotype: The junction differs from germline at one of its ends, possibly a read error. The chain joins TRBV4-2 to TRBJ1-3, with D possibly TRBD1 on 5 matching bases. The CDR3 runs 16 residues. Germline assignment: CDR1 LGHNA and CDR2 YNFKEQ. The CDR3 coding sequence is TGTGCCAGCAGCCAAGGACTACAGGCCTCTGGAAACACCATACATTTT. Encoded protein: CASSQGLQASGNTIHF.